Listed here is a single T cell receptor (beta chain). Antigen specificity is unknown. The libraries were made with immunoSEQ version 4 in survey mode. Template was genomic DNA at approximately 10 ng/uL, with up to roughly 1 ug used per sample. Profiling relied on immunoSEQ multiplex PCR, and the TCRdb table lists in-frame clones only, not all of them. The sample yields about 30,000 clones, approximately 66% seen once. Cells were stimulated with overlapping HIV-1 Gag 15-mer peptides. CD4+ T cells upregulating both CD40 ligand and CD69 were sorted as responding cells. The source of the sample is a study of persistence of HIV-infected CD4 T cells. Germline lookup yields CDR1 LNHDA and CDR2 SQIVND (reference sequence). V lost 7 bases and J lost 6; bases outside the gene matches: 11. This CDR3 is built from 16 residues.

This material consisted of CD4+ T cells sorted from PBMCs after roughly 17-hour stimulation, taken from a patient who received antiretroviral therapy. The chain couples TRBV19 to TRBJ2-2; 10 bases fit TRBD1. This TCR came from an adult man with HIV who was CMV-seropositive. CDR3 coding DNA: TGTGCCAGTACCGAGGGACAGGGGAATATCGCCGGGGAGCTGTTTTTT. It encodes CASTEGQGNIAGELFF.